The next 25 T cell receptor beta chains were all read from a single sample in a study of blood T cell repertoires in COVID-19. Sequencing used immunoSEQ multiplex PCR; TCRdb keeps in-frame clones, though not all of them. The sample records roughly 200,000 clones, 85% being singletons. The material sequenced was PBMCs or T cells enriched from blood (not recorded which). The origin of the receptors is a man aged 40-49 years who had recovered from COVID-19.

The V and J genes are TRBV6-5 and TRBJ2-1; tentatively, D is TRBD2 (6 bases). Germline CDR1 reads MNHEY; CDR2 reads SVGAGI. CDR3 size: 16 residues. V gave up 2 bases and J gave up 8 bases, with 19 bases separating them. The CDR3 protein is CASSYINGLLQDEQFF. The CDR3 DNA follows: TGTGCCAGCAGTTACATCAACGGACTATTGCAGGATGAGCAGTTCTTC.

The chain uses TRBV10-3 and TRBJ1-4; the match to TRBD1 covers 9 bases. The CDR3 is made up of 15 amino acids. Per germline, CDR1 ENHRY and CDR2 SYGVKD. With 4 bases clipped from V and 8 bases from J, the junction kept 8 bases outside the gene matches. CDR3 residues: CAISAGGQGIEKLFF. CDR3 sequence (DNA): TGTGCCATCAGTGCAGGGGGACAGGGTATCGAAAAACTGTTTTTT.

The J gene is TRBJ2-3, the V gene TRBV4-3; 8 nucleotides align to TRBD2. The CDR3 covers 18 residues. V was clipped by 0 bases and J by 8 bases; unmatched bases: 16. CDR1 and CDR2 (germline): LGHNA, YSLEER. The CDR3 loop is CASSQDGPSAGVTGTQYF. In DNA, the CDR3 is TGCGCCAGCAGCCAAGATGGCCCCTCAGCGGGAGTGACGGGTACGCAGTATTTT.

The CDR3 sequence is CASSPTPTGTNGYTF. The DNA of the CDR3 is TGTGCCAGTAGTCCAACTCCGACCGGGACAAATGGCTACACCTTC. The V gene is TRBV19, the J gene TRBJ1-2, with a tentative D call TRBD1 (6 bases). This CDR3 is 15 amino acids long. Trimming took off 5 bases at V and 6 bases at J, with 19 bases between the two ends. Germline assignment: CDR1 LNHDA and CDR2 SQIVND (reference sequence).

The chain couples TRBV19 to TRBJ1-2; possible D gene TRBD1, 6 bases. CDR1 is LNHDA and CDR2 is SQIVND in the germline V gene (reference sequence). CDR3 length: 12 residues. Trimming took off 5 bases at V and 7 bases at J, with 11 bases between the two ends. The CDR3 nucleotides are TGTGCCAGTAGTGAACAGGGTCTTGGCTACACCTTC. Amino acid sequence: CASSEQGLGYTF.

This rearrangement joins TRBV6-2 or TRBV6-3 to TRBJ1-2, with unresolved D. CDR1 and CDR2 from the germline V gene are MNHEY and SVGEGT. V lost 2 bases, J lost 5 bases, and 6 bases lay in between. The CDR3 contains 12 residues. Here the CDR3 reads CASSYGVYGYTF. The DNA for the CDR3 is TGTGCCAGCAGTTACGGAGTTTATGGCTACACCTTC.

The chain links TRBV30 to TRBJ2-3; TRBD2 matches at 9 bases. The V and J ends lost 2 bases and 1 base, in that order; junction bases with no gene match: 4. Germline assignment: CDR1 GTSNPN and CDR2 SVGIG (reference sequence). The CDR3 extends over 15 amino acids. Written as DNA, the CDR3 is TGTGCCTGGAGTTTTGCGGGAGGGGGCACAGATACGCAGTATTTT. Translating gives CAWSFAGGGTDTQYF.

The CDR3 loop is CASRPIFHPGELFF. The CDR3 DNA sequence: TGTGCCAGCAGGCCTATATTCCACCCCGGGGAGCTGTTTTTT. The chain combines TRBV6-5 with TRBJ2-2; no clear D. Germline V gives CDR1 MNHEY, CDR2 SVGAGI. V was cut by 6 bases and J by 6 bases, with 14 bases left in between. The CDR3 runs to 14 residues.

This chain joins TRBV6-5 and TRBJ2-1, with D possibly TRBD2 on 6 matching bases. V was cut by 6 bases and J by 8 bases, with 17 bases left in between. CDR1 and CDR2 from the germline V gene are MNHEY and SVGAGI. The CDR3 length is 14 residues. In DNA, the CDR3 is TGTGCCAGCAGCTGGACCCCTGGGAGGCATGAGCAGTTCTTC. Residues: CASSWTPGRHEQFF.

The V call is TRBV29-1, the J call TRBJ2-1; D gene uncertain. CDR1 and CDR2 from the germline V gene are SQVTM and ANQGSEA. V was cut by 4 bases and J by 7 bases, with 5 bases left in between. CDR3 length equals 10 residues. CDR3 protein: CSVVRNEQFF. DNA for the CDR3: TGCAGCGTTGTTCGGAATGAGCAGTTCTTC.

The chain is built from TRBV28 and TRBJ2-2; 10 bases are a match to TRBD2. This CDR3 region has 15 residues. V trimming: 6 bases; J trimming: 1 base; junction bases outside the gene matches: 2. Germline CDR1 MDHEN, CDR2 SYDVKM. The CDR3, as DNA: TGTGCCAGCAGACTAGCGGGGCAGAACACCGGGGAGCTGTTTTTT. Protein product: CASRLAGQNTGELFF.

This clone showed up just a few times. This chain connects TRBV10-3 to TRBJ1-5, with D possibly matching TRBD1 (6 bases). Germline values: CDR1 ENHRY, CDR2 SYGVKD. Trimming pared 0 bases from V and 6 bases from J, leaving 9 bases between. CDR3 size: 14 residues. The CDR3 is CAISESGGLQPQHF. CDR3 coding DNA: TGTGCCATCAGTGAGTCTGGGGGCCTTCAGCCCCAGCATTTT.

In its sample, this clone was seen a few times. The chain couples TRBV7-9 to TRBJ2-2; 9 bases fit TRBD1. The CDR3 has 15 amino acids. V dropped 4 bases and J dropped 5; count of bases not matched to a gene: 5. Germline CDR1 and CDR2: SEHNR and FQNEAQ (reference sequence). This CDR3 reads CASSSPGQGTGELFF. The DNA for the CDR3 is TGTGCCAGCAGCTCTCCGGGACAGGGTACCGGGGAGCTGTTTTTT.

The CDR3 reads CASSAGTSGRATYNEQFF. The CDR3 nucleotides are TGTGCCAGCAGCGCCGGGACTAGCGGGAGGGCCACCTACAATGAGCAGTTCTTC. This sequence joins TRBV7-2 and TRBJ2-1, with 16 bases matching TRBD2. Germline-derived CDR1 and CDR2 are SGHTA and FQGNSA. CDR3 length equals 18 residues. V was pared by 5 bases and J by 2 bases, with 6 bases of the junction left unmatched.

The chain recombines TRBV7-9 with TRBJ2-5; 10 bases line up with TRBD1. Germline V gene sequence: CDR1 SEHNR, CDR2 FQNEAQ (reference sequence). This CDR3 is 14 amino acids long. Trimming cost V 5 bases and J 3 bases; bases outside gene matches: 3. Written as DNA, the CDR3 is TGTGCCAGCAGCCGAGGACAGGGGGAAGAGACCCAGTACTTC. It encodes CASSRGQGEETQYF.

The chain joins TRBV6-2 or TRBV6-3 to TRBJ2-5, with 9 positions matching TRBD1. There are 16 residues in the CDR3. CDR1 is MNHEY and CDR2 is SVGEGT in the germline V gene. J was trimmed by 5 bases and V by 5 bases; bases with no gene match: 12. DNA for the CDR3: TGTGCCAGCAGTCACATACAGGGGGCCGAGGGTGAGACCCAGTACTTC. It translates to CASSHIQGAEGETQYF.

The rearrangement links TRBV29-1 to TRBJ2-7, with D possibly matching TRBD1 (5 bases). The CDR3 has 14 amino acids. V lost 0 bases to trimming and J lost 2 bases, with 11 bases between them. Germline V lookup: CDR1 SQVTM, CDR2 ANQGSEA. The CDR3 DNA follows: TGCAGCGTTGAAGAGGGCAGGGAAGCCTACGAGCAGTACTTC. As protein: CSVEEGREAYEQYF.

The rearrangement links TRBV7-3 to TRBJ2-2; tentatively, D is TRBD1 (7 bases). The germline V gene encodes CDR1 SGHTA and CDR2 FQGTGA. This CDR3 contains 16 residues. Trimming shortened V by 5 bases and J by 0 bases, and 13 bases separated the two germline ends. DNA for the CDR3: TGTGCCAGCAGCCCGCAGGGGGGCGCGAACACCGGGGAGCTGTTTTTT. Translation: CASSPQGGANTGELFF.

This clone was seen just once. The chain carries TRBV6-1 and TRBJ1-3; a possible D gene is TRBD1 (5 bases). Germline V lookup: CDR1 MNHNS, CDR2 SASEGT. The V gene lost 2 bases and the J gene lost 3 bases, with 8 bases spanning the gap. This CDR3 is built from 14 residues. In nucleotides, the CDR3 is TGTGCCAGCAGTGAACAGGGAAGTGGAAACACCATATATTTT. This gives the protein CASSEQGSGNTIYF.

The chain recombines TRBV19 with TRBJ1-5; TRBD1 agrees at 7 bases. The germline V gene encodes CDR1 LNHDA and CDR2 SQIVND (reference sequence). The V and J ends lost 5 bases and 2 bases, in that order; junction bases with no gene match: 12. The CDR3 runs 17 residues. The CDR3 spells CASSEGQLSYGNQPQHF. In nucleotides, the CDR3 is TGTGCCAGTAGTGAGGGACAGCTAAGTTACGGCAATCAGCCCCAGCATTTT.

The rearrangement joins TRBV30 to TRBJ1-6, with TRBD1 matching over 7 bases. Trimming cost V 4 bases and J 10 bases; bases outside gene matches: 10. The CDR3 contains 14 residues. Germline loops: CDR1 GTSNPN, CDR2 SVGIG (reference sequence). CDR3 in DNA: TGTGCCTGGAACAGAGACAGGGTGGAATCACCCCTCCACTTT. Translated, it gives CAWNRDRVESPLHF.

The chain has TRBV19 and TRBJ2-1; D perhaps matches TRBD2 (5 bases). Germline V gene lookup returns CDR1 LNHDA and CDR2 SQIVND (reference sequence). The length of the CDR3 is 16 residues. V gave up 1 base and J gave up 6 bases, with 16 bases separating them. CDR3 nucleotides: TGTGCCAGTAGTATAGCGAGGAGGACTTTTGGCAATGAGCAGTTCTTC. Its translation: CASSIARRTFGNEQFF.

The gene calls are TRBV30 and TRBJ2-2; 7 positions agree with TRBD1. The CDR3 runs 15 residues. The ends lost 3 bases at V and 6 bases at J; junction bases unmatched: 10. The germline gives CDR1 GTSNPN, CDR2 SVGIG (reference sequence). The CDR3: CAWRYTGTAAGELFF. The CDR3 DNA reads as TGTGCCTGGAGGTACACCGGGACAGCAGCCGGGGAGCTGTTTTTT.

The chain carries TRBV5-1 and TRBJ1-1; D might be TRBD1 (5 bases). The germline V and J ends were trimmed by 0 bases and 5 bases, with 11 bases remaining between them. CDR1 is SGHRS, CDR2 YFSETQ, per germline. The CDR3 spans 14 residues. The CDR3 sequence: CASSLEAGLTEAFF. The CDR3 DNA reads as TGCGCCAGCAGCTTGGAAGCAGGGCTTACTGAAGCTTTCTTT.

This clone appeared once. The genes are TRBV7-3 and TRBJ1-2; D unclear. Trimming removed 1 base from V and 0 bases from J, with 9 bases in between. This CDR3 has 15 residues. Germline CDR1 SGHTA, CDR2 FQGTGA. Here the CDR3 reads CASSLRAGSNYGYTF. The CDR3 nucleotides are TGTGCCAGCAGCTTAAGGGCAGGATCTAACTATGGCTACACCTTC.